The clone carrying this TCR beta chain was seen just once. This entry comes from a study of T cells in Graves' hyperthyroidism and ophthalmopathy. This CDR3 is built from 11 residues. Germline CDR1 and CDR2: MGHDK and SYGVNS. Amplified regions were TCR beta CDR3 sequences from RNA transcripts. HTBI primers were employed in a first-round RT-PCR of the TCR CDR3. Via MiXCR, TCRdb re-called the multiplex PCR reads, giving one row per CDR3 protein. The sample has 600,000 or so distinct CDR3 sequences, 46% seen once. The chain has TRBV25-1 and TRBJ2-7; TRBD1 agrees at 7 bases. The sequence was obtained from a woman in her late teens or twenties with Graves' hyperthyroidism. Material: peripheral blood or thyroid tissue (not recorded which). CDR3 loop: CASDRDYEQYF. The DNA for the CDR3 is TGTGCTAGCGACAGGGACTACGAGCAGTACTTC.